This T cell receptor (beta chain) appears in the sequencing data of a study of cytomegalovirus exposure and HLA in healthy donors. Points from the study as a whole: With high specificity and sensitivity, the classifier reportedly diagnosed cytomegalovirus status.

On this clone itself: Its antigen is still unknown.

Both 60 Vbeta primers and 13 Jbeta primers went into the PCR. Using immunoSEQ multiplex PCR, the repertoire was profiled, and TCRdb retains in-frame clones only, with some absent. The sample has around 190,000 clones, more than 75% seen once; the top ten hold roughly 1.4%. Source material: PBMCs. The clonotype was recovered from a woman aged 45-60 years in good health and CMV-seronegative.

In nucleotides, the CDR3 is TGCGCCAGCAGCCAAGGAGGCGGGTTTTCTGGAAACACCATATATTTT. Its translation: CASSQGGGFSGNTIYF. The chain uses TRBV4-1 and TRBJ1-3; D remains ambiguous. The V gene's germline CDR1 is MGHRA and CDR2 YSYEKL. V was trimmed by 1 base and J by 1 base, leaving 11 bases between them. The CDR3 extends over 16 amino acids.